This TCR beta chain emerged from a study of blood T cell repertoires in COVID-19. Overall study: T cells, B-cell-depleted T cells, or PBMCs supplied cDNA or gDNA.

Assay: immunoSEQ multiplex PCR; the TCRdb copy retains only in-frame clones and omits some. This sample has about 81,000 clones; around 80% occur once, and the top ten carry around 7.2%. The CDR3 is made up of 15 amino acids. Germline-derived CDR1 and CDR2 are LGHDT and YNNKEL (reference sequence). Trimming cost V 0 bases and J 8 bases; bases outside gene matches: 6. Sequencing used peripheral blood. The sequence was obtained from a human donor in a cohort sampled during active COVID-19. The chain employs TRBV3-1 (or the pseudogene TRBV3-2) and TRBJ1-4; TRBD1 aligns across 7 bases. CDR3 sequence reads: CASSQDDRVSEKLFF. For the CDR3, the DNA is TGTGCCAGCAGCCAAGATGACAGGGTGAGCGAAAAACTGTTTTTT.